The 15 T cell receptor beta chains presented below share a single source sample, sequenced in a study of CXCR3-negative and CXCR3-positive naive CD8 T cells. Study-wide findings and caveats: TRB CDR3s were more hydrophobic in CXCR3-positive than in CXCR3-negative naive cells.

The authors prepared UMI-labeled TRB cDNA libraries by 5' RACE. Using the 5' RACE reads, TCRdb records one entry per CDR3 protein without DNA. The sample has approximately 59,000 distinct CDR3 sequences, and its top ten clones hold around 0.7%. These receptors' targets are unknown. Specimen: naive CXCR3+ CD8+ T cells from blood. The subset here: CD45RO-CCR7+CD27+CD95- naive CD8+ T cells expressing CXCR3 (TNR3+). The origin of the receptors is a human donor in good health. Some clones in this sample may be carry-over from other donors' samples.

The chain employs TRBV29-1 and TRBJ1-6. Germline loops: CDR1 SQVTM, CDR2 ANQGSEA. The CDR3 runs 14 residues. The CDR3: CSVAVRGSNSPLHF.

CDR3 loop: CSAREGVARLNTEAFF. The V call is TRBV20-1, the J call TRBJ1-1; TCRdb designates TRBD1, a call that cannot be tested without DNA. This CDR3 spans 16 amino acids. Germline V CDR1 and CDR2: DFQATT, SNEGSKA (reference sequence).

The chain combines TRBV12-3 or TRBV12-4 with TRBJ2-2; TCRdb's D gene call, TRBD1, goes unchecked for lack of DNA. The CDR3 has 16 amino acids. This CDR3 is CASKPLKTGLPGELFF.

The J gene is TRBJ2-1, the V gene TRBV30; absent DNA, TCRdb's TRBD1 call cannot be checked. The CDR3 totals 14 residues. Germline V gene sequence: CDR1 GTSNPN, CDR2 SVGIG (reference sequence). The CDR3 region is CAWFPGGAYNEQFF. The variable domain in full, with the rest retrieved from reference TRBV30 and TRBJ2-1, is SQTIHQWPATLVQPVGSPLSLECTVEGTSNPNLYWYRQAAGRGLQLLFYSVGIGQISSEVPQNLSASRPQDRQFILSSKKLLLSDSGFYLCAWFPGGAYNEQFFGPGTRLTVL.

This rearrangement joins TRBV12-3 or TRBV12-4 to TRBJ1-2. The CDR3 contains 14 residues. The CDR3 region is CASSFAGRFYGYTF.

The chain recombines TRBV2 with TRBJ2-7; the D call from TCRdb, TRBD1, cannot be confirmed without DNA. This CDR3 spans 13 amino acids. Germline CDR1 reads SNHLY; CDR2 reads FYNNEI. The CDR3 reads CAASSRLDYEQYF.

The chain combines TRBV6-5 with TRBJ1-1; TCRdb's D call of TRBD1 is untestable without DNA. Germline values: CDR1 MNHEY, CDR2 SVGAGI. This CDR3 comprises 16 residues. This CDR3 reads CASSSTTGTVNTEAFF.

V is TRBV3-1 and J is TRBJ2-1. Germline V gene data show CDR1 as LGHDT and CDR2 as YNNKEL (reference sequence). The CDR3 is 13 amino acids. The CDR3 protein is CASSPDLYNEQFF.

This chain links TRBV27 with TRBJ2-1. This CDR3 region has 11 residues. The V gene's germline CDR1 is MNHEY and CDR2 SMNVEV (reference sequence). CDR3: CASSTSRVEFF.

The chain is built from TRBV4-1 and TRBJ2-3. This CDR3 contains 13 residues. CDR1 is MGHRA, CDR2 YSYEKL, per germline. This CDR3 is CASSQMPTATQYF.

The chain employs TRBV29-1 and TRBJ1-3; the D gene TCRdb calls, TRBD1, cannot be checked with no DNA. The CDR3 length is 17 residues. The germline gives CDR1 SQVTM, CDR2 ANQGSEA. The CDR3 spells CSVSIEDTTSSGNTIYF.

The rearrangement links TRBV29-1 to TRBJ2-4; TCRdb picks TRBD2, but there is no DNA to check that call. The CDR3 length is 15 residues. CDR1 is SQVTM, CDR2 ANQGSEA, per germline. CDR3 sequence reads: CSVEDLRREGNIQYF.

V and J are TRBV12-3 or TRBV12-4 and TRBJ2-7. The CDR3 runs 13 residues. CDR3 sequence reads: CASSLLNSYEQYF.

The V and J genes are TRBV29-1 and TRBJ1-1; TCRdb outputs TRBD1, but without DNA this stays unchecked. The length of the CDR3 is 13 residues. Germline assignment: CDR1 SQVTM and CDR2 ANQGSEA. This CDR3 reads CSGHGQGNTEAFF.

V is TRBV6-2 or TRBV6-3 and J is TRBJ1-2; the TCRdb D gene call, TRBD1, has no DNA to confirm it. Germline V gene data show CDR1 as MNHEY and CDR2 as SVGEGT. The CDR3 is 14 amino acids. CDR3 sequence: CASSYAGQGYGYTF.